These T cell receptor beta chains were read from a single sample in a study of blood T cell repertoires in COVID-19. The repertoire was sequenced with immunoSEQ multiplex PCR; TCRdb's copy has only in-frame clones and lacks some. The table includes some 170,000 clones, roughly 88% detected once. The sample taken for sequencing was PBMCs or T cells enriched from blood (not recorded which). The receptors come from a man aged 45-65 years who had recovered from COVID-19. The CDR3 runs from the conserved cysteine through the conserved F or W. The order of the fields is D gene, V gene, clone size, J gene, CDR3 protein, CDR3 DNA. D genes are given only for firm matches. The listing skips clone size in some rows; elsewhere it reads once, few, many or a size class.

NA	TRBV28	NA	TRBJ2-6	CASSLRVGSSGANVLTF	TGTGCCAGCAGTTTGCGGGTCGGCAGCTCTGGGGCCAACGTCCTGACTTTC
NA	TRBV3-1/TRBV3-2	NA	TRBJ2-5	CASSQVSGRRKQETQYF	TGTGCCAGCAGCCAAGTGTCGGGTCGACGGAAGCAAGAGACCCAGTACTTC
TRBD1	TRBV11-2	NA	TRBJ1-2	CASSLGGGIGYTF	TGTGCCAGCAGCTTAGGAGGGGGCATTGGCTACACCTTC
TRBD1	TRBV18	NA	TRBJ2-7	CASSVTGASEQYF	TGTGCCAGCTCAGTGACAGGGGCCTCCGAGCAGTACTTC
NA	TRBV4-1	NA	TRBJ1-1	CASSQTGTEAFF	TGCGCCAGCAGCCAGACCGGGACAGAAGCTTTCTTT
TRBD1	TRBV9	NA	TRBJ2-2	CASSAWDREIYTGELFF	TGTGCCAGCAGCGCGTGGGACAGGGAGATTTACACCGGGGAGCTGTTTTTT
NA	TRBV2	NA	TRBJ1-2	CASRPTWGGQDYGYTF	TGTGCCAGCAGGCCCACTTGGGGGGGGCAAGACTATGGCTACACCTTC
TRBD1	TRBV6-5	NA	TRBJ1-3	CASSYSSTGGRNTIYF	TGTGCCAGCAGTTACTCTTCGACAGGGGGTAGAAACACCATATATTTT
TRBD1	TRBV5-1	NA	TRBJ2-5	CASTEQGLQETQYF	TGCGCCAGCACCGAACAGGGGCTCCAAGAGACCCAGTACTTC
TRBD2	TRBV9	NA	TRBJ2-5	CASSPGLEETQYF	TGTGCCAGCAGCCCGGGACTAGAAGAGACCCAGTACTTC
NA	TRBV5-1	many	TRBJ2-7	CASSSDSSYEQYF	TGCGCCAGCAGCTCGGACAGCTCCTACGAGCAGTACTTC
TRBD1	TRBV5-1	few	TRBJ1-6	CASSPSTGQGNSPLHF	TGCGCCAGCAGCCCTTCTACGGGACAGGGCAATTCACCCCTCCACTTT
TRBD1	TRBV6-5	NA	TRBJ2-1	CASSYSRDRRSEQFF	TGTGCCAGCAGTTACTCGAGGGACAGAAGGTCTGAGCAGTTCTTC
NA	TRBV25-1	NA	TRBJ1-2	CASSRPGGGAGYGYTF	TGTGCCAGCAGTCGCCCGGGGGGGGGCGCTGGCTATGGCTACACCTTC
TRBD1	TRBV7-9	few	TRBJ1-6	CASSHGQGFYNSPLHF	TGTGCCAGCAGCCATGGACAGGGGTTCTATAATTCACCCCTCCACTTT
TRBD2	TRBV27	NA	TRBJ2-3	CASSPVSGASTDTQYF	TGTGCCAGCAGTCCGGTTAGCGGGGCAAGCACAGATACGCAGTATTTT
TRBD1	TRBV5-4	NA	TRBJ1-6	CASSLDRGKSPLHF	TGTGCCAGCAGCTTGGACAGGGGAAAGTCACCCCTCCACTTT
NA	TRBV18	NA	TRBJ1-1	CASSLTEMNTEAFF	TGTGCCAGCTCACTGACAGAAATGAACACTGAAGCTTTCTTT
NA	TRBV5-1	NA	TRBJ1-2	CASSQGGGNYGYTF	TGCGCCAGCAGCCAAGGAGGAGGTAACTATGGCTACACCTTC
NA	TRBV9	NA	TRBJ2-2	CASSGDNGELFF	TGTGCCAGCAGCGGTGACAACGGGGAGCTGTTTTTT
TRBD1	TRBV7-6	NA	TRBJ1-4	CASSRTGRNEKLFF	TGTGCCAGCAGCCGGACAGGGCGGAATGAAAAACTGTTTTTT
NA	TRBV30	few	TRBJ1-3	CAWGLTSSGNTIYF	TGTGCCTGGGGACTTACATCCTCTGGAAACACCATATATTTT
TRBD1	TRBV5-4	NA	TRBJ1-4	CASRRDSSNEKLFF	TGTGCCAGCAGGAGGGACAGTTCTAATGAAAAACTGTTTTTT
NA	TRBV21-1	NA	TRBJ1-4	CASSKGWELNEKLFF	TGTGCCAGCAGCAAGGGCTGGGAGCTTAATGAAAAACTGTTTTTT
NA	TRBV29-1	NA	TRBJ1-2	CSVVTEQTDGYTF	TGCAGCGTTGTGACAGAGCAAACAGATGGCTACACCTTC
TRBD1	TRBV25-1	NA	TRBJ1-3	CASSESGTGGNTIYF	TGTGCCAGCAGTGAATCGGGGACAGGTGGAAACACCATATATTTT
NA	TRBV2	NA	TRBJ1-5	CASSEGGESNQPQHF	TGTGCCAGCAGTGAGGGGGGGGAAAGCAATCAGCCCCAGCATTTT
NA	TRBV4-2	NA	TRBJ2-5	CASSQDPRGGETQYF	TGTGCCAGCAGCCAAGATCCGCGGGGCGGGGAGACCCAGTACTTC
NA	TRBV7-9	NA	TRBJ1-3	CASSFGGNTIYF	TGTGCCAGCAGCTTCGGTGGAAACACCATATATTTT
TRBD1	TRBV5-1	once	TRBJ2-3	CASSPGTGNSDTQYF	TGCGCCAGCAGCCCCGGGACAGGGAATTCAGATACGCAGTATTTT
TRBD1	TRBV3-1/TRBV3-2	once	TRBJ1-4	CASSLFTGGISEKLFF	TGTGCCAGCAGCCTATTCACAGGGGGCATTAGTGAAAAACTGTTTTTT
NA	TRBV3-1/TRBV3-2	NA	TRBJ1-1	CASSQALGGAGTEAFF	TGTGCCAGCAGCCAAGCCCTCGGGGGGGCGGGCACTGAAGCTTTCTTT
NA	TRBV30	NA	TRBJ2-4	CAWSGQARNIQYF	TGTGCCTGGAGTGGACAGGCGAGGAACATTCAGTACTTC
TRBD1	TRBV18	NA	TRBJ1-3	CASSPLGQGIGNTIYF	TGTGCCAGCTCACCACTTGGACAGGGGATCGGAAACACCATATATTTT
TRBD1	TRBV11-2	NA	TRBJ2-2	CASSKQWGTGVTGELFF	TGTGCCAGCAGCAAGCAGTGGGGGACAGGGGTCACCGGGGAGCTGTTTTTT
NA	TRBV11-2	NA	TRBJ1-6	CASSLNTGRNSPLHF	TGTGCCAGCAGCTTGAATACAGGGCGTAATTCACCCCTCCACTTT
TRBD1	TRBV6-2/TRBV6-3	NA	TRBJ1-5	CASSVTGTGRSQPQHF	TGTGCCAGCAGCGTCACCGGGACAGGGAGAAGTCAGCCCCAGCATTTT
NA	TRBV28	few	TRBJ1-6	CASSFSRRPNSALHF	TGTGCCAGCAGTTTTTCGCGGAGACCTAATTCAGCCCTCCACTTT
NA	TRBV7-9	NA	TRBJ1-5	CASSLEGHDSNQPQHF	TGTGCCAGCAGCTTAGAAGGACACGACAGCAATCAGCCCCAGCATTTT
NA	TRBV3-1/TRBV3-2	NA	TRBJ2-2	CASSQLKVGGGELFF	TGTGCCAGCAGCCAACTGAAGGTGGGGGGCGGGGAGCTGTTTTTT
TRBD1	TRBV7-7	NA	TRBJ1-3	CASSLGQGSGNTIYF	TGTGCTAGCAGCTTAGGACAGGGGTCTGGAAACACCATATATTTT
NA	TRBV6-4	NA	TRBJ2-2	CASSITGRGGELFF	TGTGCCAGCAGTATAACAGGGAGAGGCGGGGAGCTGTTTTTT
NA	TRBV29-1	few	TRBJ1-6	CSVRGGLNSPLHF	TGCAGCGTCCGGGGAGGATTAAATTCACCCCTCCACTTT
NA	TRBV3-1/TRBV3-2	NA	TRBJ1-2	CASSQMVFGRFNYGYTF	TGTGCCAGCAGCCAAATGGTATTCGGGAGGTTTAACTATGGCTACACCTTC
TRBD1	TRBV28	NA	TRBJ2-7	CASSFEDRPYEQYF	TGTGCCAGCAGTTTCGAGGACAGGCCCTACGAGCAGTACTTC
NA	TRBV7-9	NA	TRBJ1-2	CASSLEGRGLSYGYTF	TGTGCCAGCAGCTTGGAGGGGAGGGGCCTCAGCTATGGCTACACCTTC
NA	TRBV7-8	few	TRBJ1-6	CASSADWKNSPLHF	TGTGCCAGCAGCGCCGACTGGAAGAATTCACCCCTCCACTTT
TRBD2	TRBV5-6	NA	TRBJ2-1	CASRPGLAGPNEQFF	TGTGCCAGCAGGCCGGGACTAGCGGGGCCCAATGAGCAGTTCTTC
TRBD1	TRBV18	once	TRBJ1-5	CASSRMDRGRRTQPQHF	TGTGCCAGCTCACGGATGGACAGGGGAAGGAGGACTCAGCCCCAGCATTTT
TRBD1	TRBV15	NA	TRBJ1-4	CATSRGDREKLFF	TGTGCCACCAGCAGAGGGGACAGAGAAAAACTGTTTTTT
NA	TRBV6-5	once	TRBJ2-7	CASGGLPPYEQYF	TGTGCCAGCGGCGGACTGCCTCCCTACGAGCAGTACTTC
TRBD1	TRBV6-5	NA	TRBJ2-7	CASSTETGSLHEQYF	TGTGCCAGCAGTACTGAGACAGGGAGCCTCCACGAGCAGTACTTC
NA	TRBV18	NA	TRBJ2-5	CASSPPIRQETQYF	TGTGCCAGCTCACCACCGATCAGACAAGAGACCCAGTACTTC
NA	TRBV19	NA	TRBJ2-2	CASKGQGGTGELFF	TGTGCCAGTAAAGGGCAGGGTGGCACCGGGGAGCTGTTTTTT
NA	TRBV13	NA	TRBJ2-4	CASSSDLRQSDKRAKNIQYF	TGTGCCAGCAGCTCAGATTTAAGGCAGTCGGACAAAAGAGCCAAAAACATTCAGTACTTC